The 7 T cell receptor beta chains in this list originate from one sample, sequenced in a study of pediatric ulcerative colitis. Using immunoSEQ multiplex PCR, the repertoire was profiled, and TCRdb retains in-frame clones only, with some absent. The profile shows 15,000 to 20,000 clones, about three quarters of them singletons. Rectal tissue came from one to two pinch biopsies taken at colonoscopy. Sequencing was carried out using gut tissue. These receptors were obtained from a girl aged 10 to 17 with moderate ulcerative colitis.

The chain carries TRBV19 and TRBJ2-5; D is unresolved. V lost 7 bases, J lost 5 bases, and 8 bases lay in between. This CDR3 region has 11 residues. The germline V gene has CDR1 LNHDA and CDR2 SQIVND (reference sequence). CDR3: CASIYGETQYF. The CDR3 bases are TGTGCCAGTATATACGGGGAGACCCAGTACTTC. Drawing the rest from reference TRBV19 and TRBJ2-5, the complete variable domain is DGGITQSPKYLFRKEGQNVTLSCEQNLNHDAMYWYRQDPGQGLRLIYYSQIVNDFQKGDIAEGYSVSREKKESFPLTVTSAQKNPTAFYLCASIYGETQYFGPGTRLLVL.

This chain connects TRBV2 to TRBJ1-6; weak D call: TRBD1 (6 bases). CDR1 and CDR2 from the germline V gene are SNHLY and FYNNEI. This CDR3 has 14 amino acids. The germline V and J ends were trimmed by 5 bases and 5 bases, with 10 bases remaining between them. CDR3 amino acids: CASSYYRDNSPLHF. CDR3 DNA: TGTGCCAGCAGTTACTACAGGGATAATTCACCCCTCCACTTT.

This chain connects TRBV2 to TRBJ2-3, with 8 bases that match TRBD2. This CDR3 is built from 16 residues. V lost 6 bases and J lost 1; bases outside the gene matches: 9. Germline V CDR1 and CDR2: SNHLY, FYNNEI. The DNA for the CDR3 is TGTGCCAGCAGCTCCTCCAGCGGGAGCCGCACAGATACGCAGTATTTT. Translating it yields CASSSSSGSRTDTQYF.

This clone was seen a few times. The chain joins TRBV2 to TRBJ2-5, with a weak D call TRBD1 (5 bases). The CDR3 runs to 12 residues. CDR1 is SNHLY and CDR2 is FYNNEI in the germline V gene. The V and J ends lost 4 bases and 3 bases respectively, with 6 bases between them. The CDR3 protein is CASSGGKETQYF. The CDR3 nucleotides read TGTGCCAGCAGTGGGGGCAAAGAGACCCAGTACTTC. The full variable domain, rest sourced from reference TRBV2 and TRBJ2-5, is EPEVTQTPSHQVTQMGQEVILRCVPISNHLYFYWYRQILGQKVEFLVSFYNNEISEKSEIFDDQFSVERPDGSNFTLKIRSTKLEDSAMYFCASSGGKETQYFGPGTRLLVL.

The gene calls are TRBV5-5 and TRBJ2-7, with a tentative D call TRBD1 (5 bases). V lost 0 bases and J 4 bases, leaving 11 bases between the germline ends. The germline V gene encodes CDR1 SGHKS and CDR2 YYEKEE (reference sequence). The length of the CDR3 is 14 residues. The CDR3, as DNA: TGTGCCAGCAGCTTGGCCGGCAGACAGTACGAGCAGTACTTC. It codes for CASSLAGRQYEQYF.

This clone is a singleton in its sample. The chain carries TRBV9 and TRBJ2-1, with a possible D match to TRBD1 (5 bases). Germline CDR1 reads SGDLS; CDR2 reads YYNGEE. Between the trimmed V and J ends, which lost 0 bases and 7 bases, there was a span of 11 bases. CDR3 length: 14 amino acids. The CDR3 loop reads CASSVAGAGNEQFF. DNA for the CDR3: TGTGCCAGCAGCGTAGCGGGTGCAGGGAATGAGCAGTTCTTC.

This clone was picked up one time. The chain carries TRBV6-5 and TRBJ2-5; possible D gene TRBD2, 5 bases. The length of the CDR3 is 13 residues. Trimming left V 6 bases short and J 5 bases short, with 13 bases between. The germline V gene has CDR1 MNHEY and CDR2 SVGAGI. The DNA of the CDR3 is TGTGCCAGCAGGGATAGCGTCCGGGAGACCCAGTACTTC. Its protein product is CASRDSVRETQYF.